The rows below give T cell receptor beta chains drawn from one sample of a study of cytomegalovirus exposure and HLA in healthy donors. Assay used: immunoSEQ multiplex PCR; TCRdb lists only in-frame clones, some missing. The sample carries around 70,000 clones, roughly 70% recorded once. The sequenced sample consisted of PBMCs. Source of these receptors: a man in his 70s in good health and CMV-seronegative. Each CDR3 is given without its conserved first and last residue. Clone size is given for some rows only: seen once, a few or many times, or a class if the clone is expanded.

clone size	V gene	CDR3 protein
NA	TRBV27	ASSPAHRTDTQY
NA	TRBV7-2	ASRADLRDGYT
NA	TRBV7-2	ASSRDNGETQY
NA	TRBV27	ASSHYVRGVAGDIGELF
NA	TRBV29-1	SARTGTSVTGELF
NA	TRBV13	ASSLSTGGHEQY
few	TRBV5-1	ASGPTGLNTEAF
few	TRBV27	ASSLGAELTDTQY
NA	TRBV9	ASSVAGSTDTQY
NA	TRBV4-3	ASSQDRRSPTNEKLF